A single sample is the source of the 23 T cell receptor beta chains below, sequenced in a study of T cell responses to AZD1222 COVID-19 vaccine. TCRdb's copy holds only in-frame clones and misses some; the assay was immunoSEQ multiplex PCR. The data show roughly 120,000 clones, 85% to 95% seen once. The material was peripheral blood, obtained on day 0 of AZD1222 vaccination. These receptors all come from an adult in good health.

The V and J genes are TRBV14 and TRBJ2-1; 7 bases match TRBD2. J gave up 7 bases and V 1 base, and 7 bases lay outside the gene matches. Germline CDR1 reads SGHDN; CDR2 reads FVKESK. This CDR3 has 15 residues. The CDR3 coding sequence is TGTGCCAGCAGCCAAGGCGGGAGTGTATTTAATGAGCAGTTCTTC. Translated: CASSQGGSVFNEQFF. Supplemented by reference TRBV14 and TRBJ2-1, the full variable domain reads EAGVTQFPSHSVIEKGQTVTLRCDPISGHDNLYWYRRVMGKEIKFLLHFVKESKQDESGMPNNRFLAERTGGTYSTLKVQPAELEDSGVYFCASSQGGSVFNEQFFGPGTRLTVL.

The V call is TRBV19, the J call TRBJ1-1, with D perhaps TRBD1 (6 bases). Per the germline V gene, CDR1 is LNHDA and CDR2 is SQIVND (reference sequence). The CDR3 runs to 14 residues. Trimming pared 2 bases from V and 5 bases from J, leaving 12 bases between. CDR3 nucleotide sequence: TGTGCCAGTAGTATATCAGGGGCTGATACTGAAGCTTTCTTT. This gives the protein CASSISGADTEAFF.

The rearrangement links TRBV12-3 or TRBV12-4 to TRBJ2-3; a weak D match, TRBD2 (5 bases). V was clipped by 5 bases and J by 3 bases, with 9 bases between them. The CDR3 spans 13 residues. The CDR3 spells CASSEPGTDTQYF. The CDR3 coding sequence is TGTGCCAGCAGTGAGCCGGGGACAGATACGCAGTATTTT.

The V call is TRBV28, the J call TRBJ2-5; D is possibly TRBD2 (6 bases). The V gene lost 3 bases and the J gene lost 5 bases, with 13 bases spanning the gap. The CDR3 sequence is 14 residues long. The germline V gene encodes CDR1 MDHEN and CDR2 SYDVKM. CDR3 sequence reads: CASSFSFGGETQYF. CDR3 in DNA: TGTGCCAGCAGTTTCTCTTTTGGGGGGGAGACCCAGTACTTC.

The chain links TRBV10-3 to TRBJ2-1, with D maybe TRBD1 (7 bases). V was pared by 8 bases and J by 9 bases, with 11 bases between. The germline gives CDR1 ENHRY, CDR2 SYGVKD. This CDR3 is 11 amino acids long. The CDR3: CAIQGGGEQFF. CDR3 bases: TGTGCCATCCAGGGGGGCGGTGAGCAGTTCTTC.

The chain recombines TRBV7-9 with TRBJ2-7; 9 nucleotides agree with TRBD2. CDR1 is SEHNR, CDR2 FQNEAQ, per germline (reference sequence). The CDR3 sequence is 16 residues long. With V trimmed by 0 bases and J by 1 base, 4 bases remained unmatched. DNA of the CDR3: TGTGCCAGCAGCTTAGCAGGCGGGAGGGCATCCTACGAGCAGTACTTC. Translation gives CASSLAGGRASYEQYF.

The chain recombines TRBV20-1 with TRBJ1-2; D is ambiguous. Germline CDR1 is DFQATT and CDR2 is SNEGSKA (reference sequence). The CDR3 is made up of 10 amino acids. The CDR3 spells CNTANYGYTF. The CDR3 DNA follows: TGCAATACCGCTAACTATGGCTACACCTTC.

This clone has only a few counts. The chain links TRBV5-1 to TRBJ2-3; 11 nucleotides line up with TRBD2. CDR1 is SGHRS, CDR2 YFSETQ, per germline. Trimming took 4 bases from V and 2 from J; bases not matched to a gene: 6. There are 16 residues in the CDR3. CDR3: CASSVPGLAVTDTQYF. The DNA for the CDR3 is TGCGCCAGCAGCGTACCGGGACTAGCGGTCACAGATACGCAGTATTTT.

The rearrangement joins TRBV29-1 to TRBJ1-1; no definite D call. Germline V gene lookup returns CDR1 SQVTM and CDR2 ANQGSEA. The V end was cut by 4 bases, the J end by 1 base, with 16 bases between. This CDR3 has 15 amino acids. CDR3 sequence: CSVGSWSRSNTEAFF. DNA for the CDR3: TGCAGCGTTGGGTCATGGAGCAGGTCGAACACTGAAGCTTTCTTT.

The chain employs TRBV5-8 and TRBJ1-2; D may be TRBD1 (5 bases). The CDR3 has 15 amino acids. Germline CDR1 SGHTS, CDR2 YDEGEE. Trimming left V 0 bases short and J 4 bases short, with 13 bases between. The CDR3 sequence is CASSLGTEGIYGYTF. The DNA for the CDR3 is TGTGCCAGCAGCTTGGGTACGGAGGGGATCTATGGCTACACCTTC.

The J gene is TRBJ2-1, the V gene TRBV11-2, with a tentative D call TRBD2 (5 bases). V was clipped by 1 base and J by 6 bases, with 13 bases between them. CDR3 length: 15 residues. Germline assignment: CDR1 SGHAT and CDR2 FQNNGV. CDR3 DNA sequence: TGTGCCAGCAGCTTAGGTAGTTTTGGACTCAATGAGCAGTTCTTC. Protein: CASSLGSFGLNEQFF.

This clone has only one observation. V is TRBV2 and J is TRBJ1-2, with 8 bases identical to TRBD1. Germline V CDR1 and CDR2: SNHLY, FYNNEI. This CDR3 comprises 16 residues. V shed 3 bases and J 4 bases; nucleotides not matched to a gene: 10. CDR3: CASSESRTGQIYGYTF. The CDR3 region has the DNA TGTGCCAGCAGTGAGTCCCGGACAGGGCAAATCTATGGCTACACCTTC. Supplemented by reference TRBV2 and TRBJ1-2, the full variable domain reads EPEVTQTPSHQVTQMGQEVILRCVPISNHLYFYWYRQILGQKVEFLVSFYNNEISEKSEIFDDQFSVERPDGSNFTLKIRSTKLEDSAMYFCASSESRTGQIYGYTFGSGTRLTVV.

In this sample, this clone turned up once. The chain recombines TRBV11-2 with TRBJ1-2; possibly TRBD1 for D (6 bases). Trimming removed 1 base from V and 9 bases from J, with 21 bases in between. Germline assignment: CDR1 SGHAT and CDR2 FQNNGV. This CDR3 has 16 amino acids. DNA for the CDR3: TGTGCCAGCAGCTTAGTTGTGAGACAGGAAAGTTGGCGCTACACCTTC. Its translation: CASSLVVRQESWRYTF.

V usage is TRBV5-6 and J usage is TRBJ1-2; the match to TRBD1 covers 7 bases. The ends lost 4 bases at V and 7 bases at J; junction bases unmatched: 13. The CDR3 has 15 amino acids. From germline, CDR1 is SGHDT and CDR2 YYEEEE. This CDR3 reads CASSPRTGTNFGYTF. The CDR3 coding sequence is TGTGCCAGCAGCCCCCGGACAGGAACAAATTTTGGCTACACCTTC.

This chain joins TRBV29-1 and TRBJ2-7; unclear D gene. The CDR3 contains 13 residues. Germline CDR1 and CDR2: SQVTM and ANQGSEA. Trimming removed 5 bases from V and 0 bases from J, with 11 bases in between. The CDR3 here is CSVTVGPSYEQYF. CDR3 nucleotide sequence: TGCAGCGTTACCGTAGGACCCTCCTACGAGCAGTACTTC.

The chain employs TRBV7-9 and TRBJ2-7; the match to TRBD2 covers 7 bases. Trimming cost V 5 bases and J 6 bases; bases outside gene matches: 7. Germline lookup yields CDR1 SEHNR and CDR2 FQNEAQ (reference sequence). The CDR3 contains 13 residues. This CDR3 reads CASSPPSSGEQYF. The CDR3 region has the DNA TGTGCCAGCAGCCCCCCATCTAGCGGCGAGCAGTACTTC.

The chain couples TRBV12-3 or TRBV12-4 to TRBJ1-5, with unresolved D. CDR3 length equals 13 residues. Trimming took off 7 bases at V and 0 bases at J, with 7 bases between the two ends. CDR3 sequence reads: CASTLYSNQPQHF. The CDR3 coding sequence is TGTGCCAGCACCCTATATAGCAATCAGCCCCAGCATTTT.

The gene calls are TRBV29-1 and TRBJ1-4; D is unresolved. V lost 5 bases to trimming and J lost 7 bases, with 11 bases between them. CDR1 and CDR2 (germline): SQVTM, ANQGSEA. The CDR3 contains 12 residues. The DNA for the CDR3 is TGCAGCGTTCGGTCCGGGTCTGAAAAACTGTTTTTT. It codes for CSVRSGSEKLFF. Using reference TRBV29-1 and TRBJ1-4 for the parts outside the CDR3, the full variable domain is SAVISQKPSRDICQRGTSLTIQCQVDSQVTMMFWYRQQPGQSLTLIATANQGSEATYESGFVIDKFPISRPNLTFSTLTVSNMSPEDSSIYLCSVRSGSEKLFFGSGTQLSVL.

This clone was seen only once. The chain uses TRBV15 and TRBJ2-1; a weak D match, TRBD1 (6 bases). V lost 0 bases, J lost 3 bases, and 15 bases lay in between. From germline, CDR1 is LNHNV and CDR2 YYDKDF (reference sequence). CDR3 size: 17 residues. The CDR3 here is CATSREGMDRSYNEQFF. DNA for the CDR3: TGTGCCACCAGCAGAGAGGGGATGGACAGAAGCTACAATGAGCAGTTCTTC.

The chain employs TRBV7-9 and TRBJ2-2; D is possibly TRBD2 (6 bases). Germline assignment: CDR1 SEHNR and CDR2 FQNEAQ (reference sequence). With 4 bases removed from V and 5 bases from J, the gap between germline ends came to 17 bases. The CDR3 covers 16 residues. CDR3 in amino acids: CASSSQVGGVTGELFF. For the CDR3, the DNA is TGTGCCAGCAGCTCACAGGTTGGCGGGGTGACCGGGGAGCTGTTTTTT.

The chain uses TRBV30 and TRBJ1-6; TRBD1 matches at 8 bases. Losses at the gene ends were 2 bases for V and 5 bases for J; bases not matched to a gene: 2. Germline loops: CDR1 GTSNPN, CDR2 SVGIG (reference sequence). The CDR3 extends over 14 amino acids. This chain's CDR3 is CAWSRGQDNSPLHF. The DNA for the CDR3 is TGTGCCTGGAGTAGGGGACAGGATAATTCACCCCTCCACTTT.

The chain carries TRBV18 and TRBJ1-2; the D gene is possibly TRBD1 (6 bases). V shed 0 bases and J shed 8 bases, with 13 bases lying between them. Germline assignment: CDR1 KGHSH and CDR2 LQKENI. The CDR3 runs 14 residues. The CDR3 region has the DNA TGTGCCAGCTCACCACCCGGACAGCCGCCAGGCTACACCTTC. Residues: CASSPPGQPPGYTF. Drawing the rest from reference TRBV18 and TRBJ1-2, the complete variable domain is NAGVMQNPRHLVRRRGQEARLRCSPMKGHSHVYWYRQLPEEGLKFMVYLQKENIIDESGMPKERFSAEFPKEGPSILRIQQVVRGDSAAYFCASSPPGQPPGYTFGSGTRLTVV.

This clone was picked up one time. The genes are TRBV28 and TRBJ1-2; D possibly corresponds to TRBD1 (6 bases). The V and J ends lost 7 bases and 8 bases respectively, with 14 bases between them. There are 12 residues in the CDR3. Germline CDR1 MDHEN, CDR2 SYDVKM. The CDR3 is CASNIGGLGYTF. CDR3 sequence (DNA): TGTGCCAGCAATATCGGGGGGCTAGGCTACACCTTC.